Listed below are T cell receptor beta chains from one sample, sequenced in a study of T-cell reconstitution after alpha-beta-depleted transplantation in children. MiXCR, applied by TCRdb to the PCR reads, yields one record per CDR3 protein. The sample shows a few hundred thousand distinct CDR3 sequences, 27% of them seen only once. This specimen was PBMCs, taken before TCRalphabeta/CD19-depleted stem cell transplant. The receptors shown here come from a boy younger than two with Wiskott-Aldrich syndrome, due to receive a stem cell transplant. CDR3s leave out the opening cysteine and the closing phenylalanine or tryptophan. Each record gives: V gene, J gene, CDR3 length, CDR3 protein.

TRBV10-2	TRBJ2-3	13	ASSADGVSTDTQY
TRBV5-1	TRBJ2-7	14	ASSRMGPGQSHEQY
TRBV5-1	TRBJ2-7	12	ASSLGMGFYEQY
TRBV5-1	TRBJ1-3	15	ASSLGRSTTSGNTIY
TRBV15	TRBJ2-2	12	ATSRDSQTGELF
TRBV10-3	TRBJ1-1	12	ATGGAGQDTEAF
TRBV9	TRBJ2-5	13	ASSEGQGFVETQY
TRBV27	TRBJ2-1	15	ASSSPIAGPLYNEQF
TRBV20-1	TRBJ2-5	12	SADADPAGETQY
TRBV20-1	TRBJ1-2	13	SARVYGPANYGYT
TRBV14	TRBJ1-1	14	ASSPRKWTGNTEAF
TRBV3-1	TRBJ2-4	13	ASSQDFSGGDIQY
TRBV29-1	TRBJ2-5	12	SALTQGALETQY
TRBV5-1	TRBJ1-1	11	ASRRRDEYEAF
TRBV20-1	TRBJ2-1	12	SAPGLKAYNEQF
TRBV20-1	TRBJ2-3	12	SARSASGGDTQY
TRBV7-7	TRBJ2-5	17	ASSLCMDWWREGDETQY
TRBV10-3	TRBJ1-1	12	AISAGTANTEAF
TRBV12-3/TRBV12-4	TRBJ1-6	13	ASSLNQGTDSPLH
TRBV12-3/TRBV12-4	TRBJ1-6	13	ASLGPGTNNSPLH
TRBV24-1	TRBJ2-1	15	ATSPIFYRGGNNEQF
TRBV10-3	TRBJ2-2	11	AITTGGTGELF